The 4 T cell receptor beta chains reported below all come from one sample, sequenced in a study of cytomegalovirus exposure and HLA in healthy donors. Researchers ran the PCR with 60 Vbeta and 13 Jbeta primers. The protocol was immunoSEQ multiplex PCR, while the TCRdb copy is restricted to in-frame clones and leaves out a portion. The table shows about 140,000 clones, with around four fifths occurring only once. The material sequenced was PBMCs. The receptors here all came from a male donor in good health and CMV-seronegative.

This chain connects TRBV9 to TRBJ2-1; 10 bases match TRBD2. V was pared by 0 bases and J by 12 bases, with 9 bases of the junction left unmatched. The germline V gene has CDR1 SGDLS and CDR2 YYNGEE. The CDR3 runs 15 residues. The CDR3 sequence is CASSVGSGGAAWQFF. The CDR3 coding sequence is TGTGCCAGCAGCGTAGGCAGCGGGGGGGCTGCATGGCAGTTCTTC.

The chain has TRBV11-2 and TRBJ1-6; possible D gene TRBD1, 6 bases. The CDR3 runs 17 residues. The germline gives CDR1 SGHAT, CDR2 FQNNGV. Trimming cost V 5 bases and J 10 bases, with 24 bases left between them. The CDR3, as DNA: TGTGCCAGCAGCCCCCAGCTACAGGGAGAGGCCTGGTCACCCCTCCACTTT. Its protein is CASSPQLQGEAWSPLHF.

The chain couples TRBV27 to TRBJ1-6, with 10 nucleotides matching TRBD1. Per the germline V gene, CDR1 is MNHEY and CDR2 is SMNVEV (reference sequence). V lost 1 base, J lost 9 bases, and 3 bases stayed unmatched. The CDR3 covers 15 residues. CDR3 sequence reads: CASSLWDRGSSPLHF. The CDR3 DNA reads as TGTGCCAGCAGTTTATGGGACAGGGGAAGTTCACCCCTCCACTTT.

The chain links TRBV14 to TRBJ1-2; D may be TRBD1 (6 bases). Trimming left V 3 bases short and J 8 bases short, with 22 bases between. The CDR3 totals 16 residues. Germline CDR1 and CDR2: SGHDN and FVKESK. The chain's CDR3 is CASSQRDGQLNKGYTF. The CDR3 region has the DNA TGTGCCAGCAGCCAGAGGGATGGACAGTTGAACAAGGGCTACACCTTC.